This record concerns one TCR beta chain sequence. Its matching antigen is unknown. The method was immunoSEQ multiplex PCR; TCRdb's version includes in-frame clones alone and lacks a portion of them. The repertoire has around 4,700 clones, less than 65% of them found once; the top ten carry under 85%. This CDR3 has 12 amino acids. The germline V gene encodes CDR1 LGHNA and CDR2 YSLEER. Trimming removed 6 bases at V and 2 bases at J, with 5 bases between. This sample stems from a study of STAT3 mutations in large granular lymphocyte leukemia. Study conclusions and caveats: In several patients, dominant TCR clone burden exceeded STAT3 mutant burden. Differing intervals and regimens complicate linking therapy response to clone burden. All newly emerging clones after therapy were STAT3 wild type. Clonal expansion was inferred from other time points because no sample existed at each clone's first appearance. Every T-cell large granular lymphocyte leukemia patient had at least one immunodominant TCR beta clonotype.

The sample taken for sequencing was peripheral blood mononuclear cells. The rearrangement joins TRBV4-3 to TRBJ1-3, with D uncertain. This clonotype originated in a man in his 60s with T-cell large granular lymphocyte leukemia. Some clones in this sample may be carry-over from other donors' samples. The CDR3 protein is CASSNAGNTIYF. In nucleotides, the CDR3 is TGCGCCAGCAGTAACGCTGGAAACACCATATATTTT.